The 11 T cell receptor beta chains below come from one sample, sequenced in a study of shared clonotypes between healthy human individuals. The protocol was immunoSEQ multiplex PCR, while the TCRdb copy is restricted to in-frame clones and leaves out a portion. The sample lists about 2 million clones, 95% occurring once. Sequences were obtained from naive CD4+ T cells sorted from blood. Specified subset: CD45RA+ positively selected. These receptors were obtained from a man aged 18 to 29 in good health.

This sequence joins TRBV4-2 and TRBJ2-3; 13 positions match TRBD2. The germline CDR1 and CDR2 sequences are LGHNA and YNFKEQ. The CDR3 spans 18 residues. The junction had 5 bases not matched to a gene; V was cut back by 0 bases and J by 2 bases. CDR3 DNA sequence: TGTGCCAGCAGCCAAGATCAGACTAGCGGGGGGAACACAGATACGCAGTATTTT. Translation gives CASSQDQTSGGNTDTQYF.

The CDR3 DNA sequence: TGTGCCAGCAGTTTAGGGGGGACAAACATTCAGTACTTC. Translation: CASSLGGTNIQYF. The rearrangement uses TRBV27 and TRBJ2-4, with a tentative D call TRBD2 (6 bases). The germline V and J ends were trimmed by 2 bases and 6 bases, with 8 bases remaining between them. CDR3 length: 13 residues. Germline CDR1 and CDR2: MNHEY and SMNVEV (reference sequence).

This chain links TRBV7-2 with TRBJ1-2; D uncertain. CDR1 is SGHTA and CDR2 is FQGNSA in the germline V gene. Trimming shortened V by 5 bases and J by 5 bases, and 12 bases separated the two germline ends. CDR3 length: 13 amino acids. Here the CDR3 DNA reads TGTGCCAGCAGCCCACAGAGTTTTTATGGCTACACCTTC. Protein sequence: CASSPQSFYGYTF.

This clone was seen only once. The rearrangement joins TRBV30 to TRBJ1-5; perhaps TRBD1 as D (5 bases). V gave up 1 base and J gave up 2 bases, with 9 bases separating them. There are 14 residues in the CDR3. CDR1 is GTSNPN, CDR2 SVGIG, per germline (reference sequence). The CDR3: CAWSGGEGNQPQHF. The CDR3, as DNA: TGTGCCTGGAGTGGGGGGGAGGGCAATCAGCCCCAGCATTTT.

Concerning this clone: This may be a read error: a much more frequent sequence differs by one nucleotide. V usage is TRBV11-2 and J usage is TRBJ1-4, with D possibly being TRBD1 (5 bases). Germline CDR1 and CDR2: SGHAT and FQNNGV. The CDR3 extends over 14 amino acids. CDR3: CVSSSPAWGEKLFF. DNA for the CDR3: TGTGTCAGCAGCTCTCCCGCGTGGGGCGAAAAACTGTTTTTT. Using reference TRBV11-2 and TRBJ1-4 for the parts outside the CDR3, the full variable domain is EAGVAQSPRYKIIEKRQSVAFWCNPISGHATLYWYQQILGQGPKLLIQFQNNGVVDDSQLPKDRFSAERLKGVDSTLKIQPAKLEDSAVYLCVSSSPAWGEKLFFGSGTQLSVL.

The genes are TRBV18 and TRBJ2-1; D is ambiguous. Trimming took off 3 bases at V and 6 bases at J, with 12 bases between the two ends. The CDR3 runs to 14 residues. Germline CDR1 is KGHSH and CDR2 is LQKENI. The CDR3, as DNA: TGTGCCAGCTCACCGTCTAGTTGGTTCAATGAGCAGTTCTTC. This codes for CASSPSSWFNEQFF.

This chain joins TRBV15 and TRBJ1-2, with D perhaps TRBD1 (5 bases). V was cut by 3 bases and J by 3 bases, with 11 bases left in between. Germline CDR1 is LNHNV and CDR2 is YYDKDF (reference sequence). The CDR3 spans 14 residues. As DNA, the CDR3 is TGTGCCACCAGCAGGAGGGGAAAGGACTATGGCTACACCTTC. Its protein is CATSRRGKDYGYTF.

This rearrangement joins TRBV7-2 to TRBJ2-7; no firm D call. The V end was cut by 1 base, the J end by 2 bases, with 6 bases between. Germline CDR1 SGHTA, CDR2 FQGNSA. The CDR3 consists of 13 residues. This chain's CDR3 is CASSLEVAYEQYF. The CDR3 DNA follows: TGTGCCAGCAGCTTAGAAGTTGCCTACGAGCAGTACTTC.

The chain couples TRBV5-4 to TRBJ2-3; D not resolved. The germline V gene has CDR1 SGHNT and CDR2 YYREEE (reference sequence). This CDR3 has 12 residues. The ends were cut back, 5 bases at V and 0 bases at J, with 4 bases in the middle. As DNA, the CDR3 is TGTGCCAGCAGGACTAGCACAGATACGCAGTATTTT. As protein: CASRTSTDTQYF.

In regard to this clone: Being one base from a much bigger clone, this may be a read error. This chain joins TRBV7-9 and TRBJ2-3; no clear D gene. The CDR3 runs to 11 residues. The germline V and J ends were trimmed by 5 bases and 2 bases, with 2 bases remaining between them. In germline, CDR1 is SEHNR, CDR2 FQNEAQ (reference sequence). The CDR3 region is CASSVTDTQYF. In DNA form, the CDR3 reads TGTGCCAGCAGCGTCACAGATACGCAGTATTTT.

The V gene is TRBV7-6, the J gene TRBJ1-2; maybe TRBD1 (6 bases). This CDR3 contains 17 residues. Trimming took off 5 bases at V and 5 bases at J, with 24 bases between the two ends. Germline values: CDR1 SGHVS, CDR2 FNYEAQ. DNA of the CDR3: TGTGCCAGCAGCCAGAAACAGGGTCACCCCGGAGCTTATGGCTACACCTTC. As protein: CASSQKQGHPGAYGYTF. The whole variable domain, remainder taken from reference TRBV7-6 and TRBJ1-2, is GAGVSQSPRYKVTKRGQDVALRCDPISGHVSLYWYRQALGQGPEFLTYFNYEAQQDKSGLPNDRFSAERPEGSISTLTIQRTEQRDSAMYRCASSQKQGHPGAYGYTFGSGTRLTVV.